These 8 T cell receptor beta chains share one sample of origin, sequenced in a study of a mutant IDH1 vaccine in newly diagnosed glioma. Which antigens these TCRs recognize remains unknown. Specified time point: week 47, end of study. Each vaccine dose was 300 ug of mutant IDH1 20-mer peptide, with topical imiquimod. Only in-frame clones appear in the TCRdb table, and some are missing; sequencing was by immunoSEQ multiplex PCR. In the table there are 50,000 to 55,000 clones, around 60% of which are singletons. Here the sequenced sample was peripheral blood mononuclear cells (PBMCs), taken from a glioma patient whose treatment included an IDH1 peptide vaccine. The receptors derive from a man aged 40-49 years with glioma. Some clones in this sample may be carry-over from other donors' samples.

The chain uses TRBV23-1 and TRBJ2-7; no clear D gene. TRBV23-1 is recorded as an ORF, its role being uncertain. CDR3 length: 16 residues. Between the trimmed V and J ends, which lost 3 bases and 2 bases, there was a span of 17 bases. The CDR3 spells CASSHFNNPRAYEQYF. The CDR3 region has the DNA TGCGCCAGCAGTCACTTTAACAATCCCCGAGCCTACGAGCAGTACTTC.

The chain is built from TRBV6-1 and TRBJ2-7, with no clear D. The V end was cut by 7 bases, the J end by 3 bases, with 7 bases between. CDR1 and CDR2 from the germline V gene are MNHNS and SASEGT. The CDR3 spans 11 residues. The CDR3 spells CASKFSYEQYF. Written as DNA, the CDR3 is TGTGCCAGCAAGTTCAGCTACGAGCAGTACTTC.

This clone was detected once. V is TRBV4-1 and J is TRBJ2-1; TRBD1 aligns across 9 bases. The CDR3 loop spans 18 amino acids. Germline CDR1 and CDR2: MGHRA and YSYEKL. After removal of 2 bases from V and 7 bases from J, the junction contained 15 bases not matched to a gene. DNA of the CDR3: TGCGCCAGCAGCCAACTAACGCCGGGACAGGGAAATTTAAATGAGCAGTTCTTC. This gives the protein CASSQLTPGQGNLNEQFF.

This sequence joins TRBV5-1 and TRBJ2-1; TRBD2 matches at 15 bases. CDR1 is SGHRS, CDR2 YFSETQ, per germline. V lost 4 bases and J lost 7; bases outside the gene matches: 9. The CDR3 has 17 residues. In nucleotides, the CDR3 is TGCGCCAGCAGCCAGAGAGCCGGACTAGCGGGGGGGAATGAGCAGTTCTTC. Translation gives CASSQRAGLAGGNEQFF.

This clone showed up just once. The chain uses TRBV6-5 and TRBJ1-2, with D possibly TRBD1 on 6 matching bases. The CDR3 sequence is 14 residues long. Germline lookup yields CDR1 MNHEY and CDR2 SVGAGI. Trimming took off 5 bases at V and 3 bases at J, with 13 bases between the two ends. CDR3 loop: CASSQGTAHYGYTF. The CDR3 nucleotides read TGTGCCAGCAGTCAGGGGACGGCTCACTATGGCTACACCTTC.

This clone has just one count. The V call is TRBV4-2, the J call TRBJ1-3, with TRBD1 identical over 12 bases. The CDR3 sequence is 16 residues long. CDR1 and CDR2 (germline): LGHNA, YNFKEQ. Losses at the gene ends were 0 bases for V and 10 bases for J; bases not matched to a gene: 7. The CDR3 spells CASSQDGDRGLPTIYF. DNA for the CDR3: TGTGCCAGCAGCCAAGATGGGGACAGGGGGCTTCCAACCATATATTTT.

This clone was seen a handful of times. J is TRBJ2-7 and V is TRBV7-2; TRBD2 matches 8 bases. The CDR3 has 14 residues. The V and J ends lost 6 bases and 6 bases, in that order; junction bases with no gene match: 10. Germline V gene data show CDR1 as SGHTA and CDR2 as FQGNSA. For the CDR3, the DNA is TGTGCCAGCAGGGACATCGGGGGGGGGTTCGAGCAGTACTTC. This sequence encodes CASRDIGGGFEQYF.

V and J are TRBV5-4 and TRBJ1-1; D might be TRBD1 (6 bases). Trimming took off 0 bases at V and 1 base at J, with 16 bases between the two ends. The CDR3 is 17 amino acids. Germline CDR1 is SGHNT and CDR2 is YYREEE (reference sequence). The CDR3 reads CASSLGSRGPGNTEAFF. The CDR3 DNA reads TGTGCCAGCAGCTTGGGGAGTCGGGGGCCGGGGAACACTGAAGCTTTCTTT. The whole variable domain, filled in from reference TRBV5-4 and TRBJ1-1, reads ETGVTQSPTHLIKTRGQQVTLRCSSQSGHNTVSWYQQALGQGPQFIFQYYREEENGRGNFPPRFSGLQFPNYSSELNVNALELDDSALYLCASSLGSRGPGNTEAFFGQGTRLTVV.